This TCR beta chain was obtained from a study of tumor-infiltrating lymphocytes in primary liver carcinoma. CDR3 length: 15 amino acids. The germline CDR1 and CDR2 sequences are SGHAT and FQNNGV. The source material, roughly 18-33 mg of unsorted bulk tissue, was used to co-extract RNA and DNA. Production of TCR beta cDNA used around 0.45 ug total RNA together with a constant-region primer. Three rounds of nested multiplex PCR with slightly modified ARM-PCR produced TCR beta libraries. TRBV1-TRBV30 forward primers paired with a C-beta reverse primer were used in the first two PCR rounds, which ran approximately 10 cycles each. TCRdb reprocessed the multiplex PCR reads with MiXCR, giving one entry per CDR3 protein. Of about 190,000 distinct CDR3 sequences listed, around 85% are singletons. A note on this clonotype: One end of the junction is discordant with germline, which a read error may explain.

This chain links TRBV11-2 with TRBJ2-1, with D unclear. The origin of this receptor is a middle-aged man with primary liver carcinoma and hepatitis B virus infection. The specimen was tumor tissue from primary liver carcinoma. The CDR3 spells CVSSFIGPLDNDQFF. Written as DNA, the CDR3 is TGTGTCAGCAGCTTTATCGGGCCACTCGACAATGATCAGTTCTTC.